A selection of T cell receptor beta chains follows, all from one sample in a study of shared clonotypes between healthy human individuals. Libraries were prepared by immunoSEQ multiplex PCR; TCRdb keeps only in-frame clonotypes and omits some of them. The data hold roughly 2 million clones, with roughly 95% observed a single time. The sample taken for sequencing was naive CD4+ T cells sorted from blood. These receptors all come from a man aged 18 to 29 in good health. Each CDR3 is given with its conserved first and last residue. A D gene is named only where the DNA matches it firmly. Expanded clones are given a class, and other clones once, few, many or no size at all.

d_gene: NA; abundance: NA; j_gene: TRBJ1-1; v_gene: TRBV5-8; CDR3aa: CASSLDTGSRNTEAFF; CDR3nt: TGTGCCAGCAGCTTGGATACAGGTTCTCGGAACACTGAAGCTTTCTTT
d_gene: NA; abundance: NA; j_gene: TRBJ2-7; v_gene: TRBV10-2; CDR3aa: CASSEPRGNPLSYEQYF; CDR3nt: TGCGCCAGCAGTGAACCCAGGGGCAATCCCCTTTCCTACGAGCAGTACTTC
d_gene: TRBD2; abundance: NA; j_gene: TRBJ2-7; v_gene: TRBV5-1; CDR3aa: CASSLEAGDSYEQYF; CDR3nt: TGCGCCAGCAGCTTGGAAGCGGGAGATTCCTACGAGCAGTACTTC
d_gene: NA; abundance: NA; j_gene: TRBJ2-5; v_gene: TRBV18; CDR3aa: CASSPAGGLETQYF; CDR3nt: TGTGCCAGCTCACCAGCCGGGGGGCTTGAGACCCAGTACTTC
d_gene: NA; abundance: NA; j_gene: TRBJ1-5; v_gene: TRBV6-4; CDR3aa: CASSVVQGQPQHF; CDR3nt: TGTGCCAGCAGTGTTGTACAGGGCCAGCCCCAGCATTTT
d_gene: NA; abundance: NA; j_gene: TRBJ1-1; v_gene: TRBV18; CDR3aa: CASSRTHNTEAFF; CDR3nt: TGTGCCAGCTCTCGTACCCATAACACTGAAGCTTTCTTT
d_gene: NA; abundance: NA; j_gene: TRBJ1-5; v_gene: TRBV18; CDR3aa: CASSPGDQPQHF; CDR3nt: TGTGCCAGCTCACCTGGGGATCAGCCCCAGCATTTT
d_gene: NA; abundance: NA; j_gene: TRBJ2-7; v_gene: TRBV27; CDR3aa: CASGSARGYEQYF; CDR3nt: TGTGCCAGCGGTTCAGCTCGGGGCTACGAGCAGTACTTC
d_gene: NA; abundance: NA; j_gene: TRBJ1-4; v_gene: TRBV30; CDR3aa: CAWKFASAPNEKLFF; CDR3nt: TGTGCCTGGAAATTCGCCTCGGCACCTAATGAAAAACTGTTTTTT
d_gene: TRBD1; abundance: once; j_gene: TRBJ1-3; v_gene: TRBV5-6; CDR3aa: CASSADRGWSGNTIYF; CDR3nt: TGTGCCAGCAGCGCTGACAGGGGTTGGTCTGGAAACACCATATATTTT
d_gene: NA; abundance: NA; j_gene: TRBJ1-1; v_gene: TRBV2; CDR3aa: CASRGQGNTEAFF; CDR3nt: TGTGCCAGCAGGGGGCAGGGGAACACTGAAGCTTTCTTT
d_gene: NA; abundance: NA; j_gene: TRBJ1-5; v_gene: TRBV7-2; CDR3aa: CASSSGPWQPQHF; CDR3nt: TGTGCCAGCAGCTCAGGGCCGTGGCAGCCCCAGCATTTT
d_gene: TRBD1; abundance: NA; j_gene: TRBJ1-2; v_gene: TRBV30; CDR3aa: CAWSIGVSGQGPFTF; CDR3nt: TGTGCCTGGAGTATAGGGGTTTCCGGACAGGGCCCGTTCACCTTC
d_gene: NA; abundance: NA; j_gene: TRBJ2-5; v_gene: TRBV7-2; CDR3aa: CASSLGFYETQYF; CDR3nt: TGTGCCAGCAGCTTAGGTTTTTACGAGACCCAGTACTTC
d_gene: NA; abundance: once; j_gene: TRBJ2-7; v_gene: TRBV30; CDR3aa: CAFELGTEQYF; CDR3nt: TGTGCCTTCGAGTTGGGCACCGAGCAGTACTTC
d_gene: TRBD1; abundance: NA; j_gene: TRBJ1-3; v_gene: TRBV5-1; CDR3aa: CATGPGGAGNTIYF; CDR3nt: TGCGCCACCGGACCAGGGGGAGCTGGAAACACCATATATTTT
d_gene: TRBD2; abundance: NA; j_gene: TRBJ2-5; v_gene: TRBV7-7; CDR3aa: CASSPAGGQETQYF; CDR3nt: TGTGCTAGCAGCCCAGCGGGGGGCCAGGAGACCCAGTACTTC
d_gene: TRBD2; abundance: NA; j_gene: TRBJ2-2; v_gene: TRBV5-1; CDR3aa: CASSSKTSSPGELFF; CDR3nt: TGCGCCAGCAGTTCAAAGACTAGCAGTCCCGGGGAGCTGTTTTTT
d_gene: NA; abundance: NA; j_gene: TRBJ1-1; v_gene: TRBV19; CDR3aa: CASSIPRGNTEAFF; CDR3nt: TGTGCCAGTAGTATTCCTCGGGGGAATACTGAAGCTTTCTTT
d_gene: NA; abundance: once; j_gene: TRBJ2-2; v_gene: TRBV19; CDR3aa: CASSISNTNTGELFF; CDR3nt: TGTGCCAGTAGTATTTCCAACACGAACACCGGGGAGCTGTTTTTT
d_gene: NA; abundance: few; j_gene: TRBJ1-6; v_gene: TRBV6-5; CDR3aa: CASSYSRQATNSPLHF; CDR3nt: TGTGCCAGCAGTTACTCCAGACAGGCTACTAATTCACCCCTCCACTTT
d_gene: TRBD1; abundance: once; j_gene: TRBJ2-5; v_gene: TRBV18; CDR3aa: CASSPRTGQETQYF; CDR3nt: TGTGCCAGCTCACCAAGGACAGGGCAAGAGACCCAGTACTTC
d_gene: NA; abundance: NA; j_gene: TRBJ1-6; v_gene: TRBV25-1; CDR3aa: CASSVGGNSPLHF; CDR3nt: TGTGCCAGCAGTGTCGGGGGGAATTCACCCCTCCACTTT
d_gene: NA; abundance: NA; j_gene: TRBJ1-2; v_gene: TRBV11-2; CDR3aa: CASSLGGSYGYTF; CDR3nt: TGTGCCAGCAGCTTAGGGGGAAGCTATGGCTACACCTTC
d_gene: NA; abundance: NA; j_gene: TRBJ2-7; v_gene: TRBV19; CDR3aa: CASSRDSAHYYEQYF; CDR3nt: TGTGCCAGTAGTCGTGACAGTGCCCACTACTACGAGCAGTACTTC
d_gene: NA; abundance: NA; j_gene: TRBJ2-7; v_gene: TRBV11-3; CDR3aa: CASSFSGSWSSYEQYF; CDR3nt: TGTGCCAGCAGCTTCAGCGGCTCATGGAGCTCCTACGAGCAGTACTTC
d_gene: NA; abundance: NA; j_gene: TRBJ2-2; v_gene: TRBV7-9; CDR3aa: CASSLLSTGINTGELFF; CDR3nt: TGTGCCAGCAGCTTGTTAAGCACAGGGATTAACACCGGGGAGCTGTTTTTT
d_gene: NA; abundance: NA; j_gene: TRBJ1-2; v_gene: TRBV6-6; CDR3aa: CASSYGDGGYTF; CDR3nt: TGTGCCAGCAGTTACGGTGACGGTGGCTACACCTTC
d_gene: NA; abundance: NA; j_gene: TRBJ2-5; v_gene: TRBV19; CDR3aa: CASSTTGKETQYF; CDR3nt: TGTGCCAGTAGTACCACAGGGAAGGAGACCCAGTACTTC
d_gene: TRBD1; abundance: NA; j_gene: TRBJ2-7; v_gene: TRBV18; CDR3aa: CASSLTGGVSYEQYF; CDR3nt: TGTGCCAGCTCATTGACAGGGGGGGTTTCGTACGAGCAGTACTTC
d_gene: TRBD1; abundance: NA; j_gene: TRBJ2-6; v_gene: TRBV11-2; CDR3aa: CASSLGTGFGANVLTF; CDR3nt: TGTGCCAGCAGCCTGGGGACAGGGTTTGGGGCCAACGTCCTGACTTTC
d_gene: TRBD1; abundance: NA; j_gene: TRBJ1-2; v_gene: TRBV5-1; CDR3aa: CASSVDRVNNYGYTF; CDR3nt: TGCGCCAGCAGCGTTGACAGGGTTAATAACTATGGCTACACCTTC
d_gene: TRBD2; abundance: NA; j_gene: TRBJ2-1; v_gene: TRBV30; CDR3aa: CAWSLRLAGGNEQFF; CDR3nt: TGTGCCTGGAGTTTGCGGCTAGCGGGGGGCAATGAGCAGTTCTTC
d_gene: NA; abundance: NA; j_gene: TRBJ1-4; v_gene: TRBV28; CDR3aa: CASSFGGHREKLFF; CDR3nt: TGTGCCAGCAGTTTCGGGGGCCACCGGGAAAAACTGTTTTTT
d_gene: NA; abundance: NA; j_gene: TRBJ2-7; v_gene: TRBV10-3; CDR3aa: CAISQLRTTSSYEQYF; CDR3nt: TGTGCCATCAGTCAACTCCGGACAACTAGCTCCTACGAGCAGTACTTC
d_gene: NA; abundance: NA; j_gene: TRBJ2-3; v_gene: TRBV5-4; CDR3aa: CASSLYEGGTNTQYF; CDR3nt: TGTGCCAGCAGCTTGTACGAGGGGGGGACGAATACGCAGTATTTT
d_gene: NA; abundance: NA; j_gene: TRBJ1-5; v_gene: TRBV19; CDR3aa: CASSIIKLSPQHF; CDR3nt: TGTGCCAGTAGTATAATAAAGTTAAGTCCCCAGCATTTT
d_gene: TRBD2; abundance: NA; j_gene: TRBJ2-2; v_gene: TRBV11-2; CDR3aa: CASSLETSGRVYTGELFF; CDR3nt: TGTGCCAGCAGCTTAGAGACTAGCGGGAGGGTGTACACCGGGGAGCTGTTTTTT
d_gene: TRBD1; abundance: NA; j_gene: TRBJ1-1; v_gene: TRBV25-1; CDR3aa: CASSEQKMDRGDTEAFF; CDR3nt: TGTGCCAGCAGTGAACAAAAAATGGACAGGGGAGACACTGAAGCTTTCTTT
d_gene: NA; abundance: NA; j_gene: TRBJ2-3; v_gene: TRBV10-3; CDR3aa: CAISEGQMSTDTQYF; CDR3nt: TGTGCCATCAGTGAGGGACAAATGAGCACAGATACGCAGTATTTT
d_gene: NA; abundance: NA; j_gene: TRBJ2-1; v_gene: TRBV5-1; CDR3aa: CASSSRDRSSYNEQFF; CDR3nt: TGCGCCAGCAGCTCCCGAGACCGGAGCTCCTACAATGAGCAGTTCTTC
d_gene: TRBD1; abundance: NA; j_gene: TRBJ2-7; v_gene: TRBV7-8; CDR3aa: CASSWPGQGYEQYF; CDR3nt: TGTGCCAGCAGCTGGCCGGGACAGGGGTACGAGCAGTACTTC
d_gene: NA; abundance: NA; j_gene: TRBJ2-7; v_gene: TRBV28; CDR3aa: CASIPYGGKGYEQYF; CDR3nt: TGTGCCAGCATTCCCTACGGGGGCAAGGGGTACGAGCAGTACTTC
d_gene: TRBD1; abundance: NA; j_gene: TRBJ2-7; v_gene: TRBV4-1; CDR3aa: CASSHGDRASYEQYF; CDR3nt: TGCGCCAGCAGCCACGGGGACAGGGCCTCCTACGAGCAGTACTTC
d_gene: NA; abundance: NA; j_gene: TRBJ1-3; v_gene: TRBV5-1; CDR3aa: CASSLAGVGNTIYF; CDR3nt: TGCGCCAGCAGCTTGGCAGGGGTTGGAAACACCATATATTTT
d_gene: NA; abundance: NA; j_gene: TRBJ2-5; v_gene: TRBV9; CDR3aa: CASSVMGAQQETQYF; CDR3nt: TGTGCCAGCAGCGTAATGGGGGCCCAACAAGAGACCCAGTACTTC
d_gene: TRBD1; abundance: NA; j_gene: TRBJ2-2; v_gene: TRBV7-2; CDR3aa: CASSVPAQGTGELFF; CDR3nt: TGTGCCAGCAGCGTGCCGGCACAGGGGACCGGGGAGCTGTTTTTT